The 29 T cell receptor beta chains presented below share a single source sample, sequenced in a study of vaccination and CD4 T cells after COVID-19 (dated 2022 in TCRdb). The method behind the library was PCR. These reads were obtained on an Illumina iSeq 100. DNA from cultured CD4+ T cells was subjected to TCR sequencing with the Oncomine TCR Beta short-read assay at the Johns Hopkins FTIC core. The raw public data were reprocessed by TCRdb itself: fastp quality trimming at Q25, MiXCR clonotype calling, in-frame beta chains only. All rows with the same CDR3 protein become a single entry with the most common DNA and genes. In this sample the table shows 14,000 or so distinct CDR3 sequences, about 29% of which occur a single time. The ten largest make up about 20% of the sample. The treatment or condition label, read with the paper, signifies: roughly 10-day PBMC culture with coronavirus spike peptide pools or control peptides (ViraFEST assay).

These receptors have no identified antigens. The sample consisted of cultured CD4+ T cells from blood. Receptors were obtained from a human donor with COVID-19.

The chain recombines TRBV3-1 with TRBJ2-5, with D perhaps being TRBD1 or TRBD2 (5 bases each). V was cut by 0 bases and J by 1 base, with 9 bases left in between. The CDR3 has 15 amino acids. Germline CDR1 LGHDT, CDR2 YNNKEL (reference sequence). CDR3 sequence: CASSQDGGAQETQYF. The CDR3 bases are TGTGCCAGCAGCCAAGATGGGGGAGCCCAAGAGACCCAGTACTTC.

The rearrangement uses TRBV6-2 or TRBV6-3 and TRBJ1-1; D remains ambiguous. The V end lost 4 bases, the J end lost 8 bases, and 8 bases lay between the germline ends. The CDR3 has 11 residues. Germline-derived CDR1 and CDR2 are MNHEY and SVGEGT. This chain's CDR3 is CASSLGTEAFF. CDR3 DNA: TGTGCCAGCAGTTTGGGAACCGAAGCTTTCTTT.

This clonotype appeared a single time. The CDR3 is CASSVDPPGQLDLGYTF. DNA of the CDR3: TGTGCCAGCAGCGTAGACCCACCAGGACAGTTAGATCTTGGCTACACCTTC. V and J are TRBV9 and TRBJ1-2, with a possible D match to TRBD1 (6 bases). The V gene's germline CDR1 is SGDLS and CDR2 YYNGEE. The CDR3 is 17 amino acids. Trimming pared 0 bases from V and 7 bases from J, leaving 22 bases between.

This clonotype showed up just a few times. This chain joins TRBV11-2 and TRBJ1-1; unclear D gene. CDR3 length: 13 amino acids. Germline lookup yields CDR1 SGHAT and CDR2 FQNNGV. The V end lost 7 bases, the J end lost 1 base, and 10 bases lay between the germline ends. This chain's CDR3 is CASTTERNTEAFF. CDR3 DNA sequence: TGTGCCAGCACCACTGAGCGGAACACTGAAGCTTTCTTT.

The chain links TRBV27 to TRBJ2-3; TRBD2 is a possible D gene (6 bases). The CDR3 covers 18 residues. Germline V lookup: CDR1 MNHEY, CDR2 SMNVEV (reference sequence). With 0 bases removed from V and 4 bases from J, the gap between germline ends came to 20 bases. DNA for the CDR3: TGTGCCAGCAGTTTATCACCCCACGGGGGTAGTCGTCCAGATACGCAGTATTTT. Protein product: CASSLSPHGGSRPDTQYF.

The chain employs TRBV19 and TRBJ2-2; TRBD2 aligns across 8 bases. CDR1 is LNHDA and CDR2 is SQIVND in the germline V gene (reference sequence). With V trimmed by 7 bases and J by 0 bases, 10 bases remained unmatched. This CDR3 has 17 residues. CDR3 amino acids: CASNRALGLANTGELFF. As DNA, the CDR3 is TGTGCCAGTAATCGCGCCTTGGGACTAGCGAACACCGGGGAGCTGTTTTTT.

The chain has TRBV30 and TRBJ1-6; tentatively, D is TRBD1 (5 bases). Trimming took 3 bases from V and 5 from J, leaving 8 bases between them. CDR3 length equals 13 residues. Looked up from germline, CDR1 is GTSNPN and CDR2 is SVGIG (reference sequence). The DNA of the CDR3 is TGTGCCTGGAGCCAGGGTCATAATTCACCCCTCCACTTT. Protein sequence: CAWSQGHNSPLHF.

This clonotype has a single count. The V and J genes are TRBV9 and TRBJ2-2, with 12 bases that match TRBD2. There are 16 residues in the CDR3. J lost 5 bases, V lost 0 bases, and 2 bases had no gene match. Per germline, CDR1 SGDLS and CDR2 YYNGEE. The CDR3 here is CASSVVTSGGTGELFF. DNA for the CDR3: TGTGCCAGCAGCGTAGTAACTAGCGGGGGGACCGGGGAGCTGTTTTTT.

V gene TRBV27 combines with J gene TRBJ2-3; D unclear. V lost 6 bases and J lost 2, with 18 bases in between. The CDR3 covers 16 residues. Germline values: CDR1 MNHEY, CDR2 SMNVEV (reference sequence). CDR3 in amino acids: CASSPRGVEPTDTQYF. Here the CDR3 DNA reads TGTGCCAGCAGCCCCCGTGGGGTAGAACCCACAGATACGCAGTATTTT.

The V and J genes are TRBV10-3 and TRBJ2-3, with 16 bases aligning to TRBD2. J gave up 0 bases and V 8 bases, and 5 bases lay outside the gene matches. The CDR3 loop spans 17 amino acids. CDR1 and CDR2 from the germline V gene are ENHRY and SYGVKD. The CDR3 sequence: CAIGGTSGGASTDTQYF. The CDR3 DNA is TGTGCCATCGGAGGGACTAGCGGGGGGGCTAGCACAGATACGCAGTATTTT.

This clonotype is a singleton in its sample. The genes are TRBV6-2 or TRBV6-3 and TRBJ2-7, with TRBD1 matching over 7 bases. This CDR3 is built from 13 residues. Per germline, CDR1 MNHEY and CDR2 SVGEGT. Trimming cost V 8 bases and J 3 bases; bases outside gene matches: 7. This chain's CDR3 is CASGAGQVYEQYF. The CDR3 DNA sequence: TGTGCCAGCGGTGCTGGACAGGTCTACGAGCAGTACTTC.

The chain links TRBV4-3 to TRBJ2-3; 12 bases match TRBD2. V was pared by 0 bases and J by 0 bases, with 10 bases of the junction left unmatched. Germline lookup yields CDR1 LGHNA and CDR2 YSLEER. This CDR3 spans 20 amino acids. The CDR3 DNA follows: TGCGCCAGCAGCCAAGATTTACTAGCGGGGGGCCGGTCGAGCACAGATACGCAGTATTTT. Translation: CASSQDLLAGGRSSTDTQYF.

The chain uses TRBV4-1 and TRBJ2-4, with D uncertain. Trimming removed 1 base at V and 0 bases at J, with 13 bases between. Germline V gives CDR1 MGHRA, CDR2 YSYEKL. This CDR3 is built from 17 residues. In DNA, the CDR3 is TGCGCCAGCAGCCAAGTTATCGGCCGACTAGCCAAAAACATTCAGTACTTC. Encoded protein: CASSQVIGRLAKNIQYF.

V usage is TRBV6-5 and J usage is TRBJ1-2; D is perhaps TRBD1 (6 bases). Germline values: CDR1 MNHEY, CDR2 SVGAGI. This CDR3 contains 14 residues. V dropped 2 bases and J dropped 7 bases, with 14 bases sitting between them. CDR3 protein: CASSYEGGIRGYTF. CDR3 DNA sequence: TGTGCCAGCAGTTACGAGGGGGGGATCCGTGGCTACACCTTC.

The chain carries TRBV5-1 and TRBJ1-1, with TRBD1 as a possible D gene (5 bases). This CDR3 has 15 residues. V lost 4 bases and J 4 bases, leaving 17 bases between the germline ends. Germline CDR1 and CDR2: SGHRS and YFSETQ. The CDR3: CASSPEGGVLTEAFF. DNA of the CDR3: TGCGCCAGCAGCCCGGAAGGAGGGGTCCTCACTGAAGCTTTCTTT.

This sequence joins TRBV5-1 and TRBJ1-2; D not resolved. V was cut by 4 bases and J by 3 bases, with 10 bases left in between. There are 13 residues in the CDR3. Germline V gene sequence: CDR1 SGHRS, CDR2 YFSETQ. CDR3 nucleotides: TGCGCCAGCAGCGTCCAGCAAGACTATGGCTACACCTTC. Protein sequence: CASSVQQDYGYTF.

The chain is built from TRBV12-3 or TRBV12-4 and TRBJ2-6; D not certain. This CDR3 region has 15 residues. V lost 5 bases, J lost 4 bases, and 12 bases lay in between. Here the CDR3 reads CASSPRRGGANVLTF. CDR3 sequence (DNA): TGTGCCAGCAGTCCCCGTCGAGGAGGGGCCAACGTCCTGACTTTC.

The rearrangement joins TRBV20-1 to TRBJ2-3; D call uncertain. This CDR3 region has 15 residues. Germline CDR1 reads DFQATT; CDR2 reads SNEGSKA (reference sequence). V was clipped by 4 bases and J by 6 bases, with 20 bases between them. The CDR3: CSANAEPIFFDTQYF. For the CDR3, the DNA is TGCAGTGCTAACGCGGAGCCGATTTTTTTTGATACGCAGTATTTT.

The chain uses TRBV7-9 and TRBJ2-1; TRBD2 aligns across 12 bases. The CDR3 length is 16 residues. Germline CDR1 is SEHNR and CDR2 is FQNEAQ (reference sequence). V lost 1 base and J lost 6; bases outside the gene matches: 4. DNA of the CDR3: TGTGCCAGCAGCTTAGGTACTAGCGGGGGGTTCAATGAGCAGTTCTTC. Amino acids: CASSLGTSGGFNEQFF. Full variable domain (missing parts from reference TRBV7-9 and TRBJ2-1): DTGVSQNPRHKITKRGQNVTFRCDPISEHNRLYWYRQTLGQGPEFLTYFQNEAQLEKSRLLSDRFSAERPKGSFSTLEIQRTEQGDSAMYLCASSLGTSGGFNEQFFGPGTRLTVL.

This chain joins TRBV6-1 and TRBJ1-3; a possible D gene is TRBD1 (6 bases). This CDR3 contains 13 residues. Between the trimmed V and J ends, which lost 6 bases and 7 bases, there was a span of 13 bases. Per the germline V gene, CDR1 is MNHNS and CDR2 is SASEGT. The CDR3 region is CASRWGGGNTIYF. The CDR3 DNA follows: TGTGCCAGCAGATGGGGGGGGGGCAACACCATATATTTT.

This clonotype was counted a few times. The V and J genes are TRBV19 and TRBJ1-1; the D gene is possibly TRBD1 (6 bases). Trimming removed 4 bases at V and 0 bases at J, with 15 bases between. CDR3 size: 16 residues. CDR1 and CDR2 (germline): LNHDA, SQIVND (reference sequence). CDR3 protein: CASSSGTRGMNTEAFF. In DNA, the CDR3 is TGTGCCAGTAGTAGTGGGACCAGGGGAATGAACACTGAAGCTTTCTTT.

CDR3 DNA: TGTGCCAGCAGCTCACAGGGGTTGGGCACCGGGGAGCTGTTTTTT. Protein: CASSSQGLGTGELFF. This chain uses TRBV7-3 with TRBJ2-2; 7 bases align to TRBD1. Germline CDR1 is SGHTA and CDR2 is FQGTGA. The J segment lost 4 bases and the V segment lost 4 bases, leaving 6 bases of the junction unmatched. The CDR3 sequence is 15 residues long.

The chain couples TRBV6-5 to TRBJ2-2; tentatively, D is TRBD1 (5 bases). V lost 2 bases and J 6 bases, leaving 10 bases between the germline ends. In germline, CDR1 is MNHEY, CDR2 SVGAGI. There are 14 residues in the CDR3. CDR3 residues: CASSYPDSPGELFF. CDR3 nucleotides: TGTGCCAGCAGTTACCCTGACAGCCCCGGGGAGCTGTTTTTT.

CDR3 sequence: CASSPSVGAIYF. CDR3 coding DNA: TGTGCCAGTAGCCCCTCAGTTGGCGCCATATATTTT. The V and J genes are TRBV19 and TRBJ1-3; D remains ambiguous. The CDR3 is 12 amino acids. The V end lost 6 bases, the J end lost 11 bases, and 14 bases lay between the germline ends. Germline CDR1 reads LNHDA; CDR2 reads SQIVND (reference sequence).

The table lists this clonotype with a few counts. In nucleotides, the CDR3 is TGCAGTGCTAGAGAGGGAGCGCAACGGACAGGGCTGGGTGGCTACACCTTC. Protein sequence: CSAREGAQRTGLGGYTF. The chain links TRBV20-1 to TRBJ1-2; 8 nucleotides match TRBD1. The CDR3 runs to 17 residues. The germline V gene has CDR1 DFQATT and CDR2 SNEGSKA (reference sequence). V lost 0 bases and J lost 7; bases outside the gene matches: 16.

The chain links TRBV25-1 to TRBJ2-7; unclear D gene. CDR1 MGHDK and CDR2 SYGVNS come from the germline V gene. Trimming cost V 1 base and J 7 bases, with 14 bases left between them. This CDR3 spans 14 amino acids. As DNA, the CDR3 is TGTGCCAGCAGTGAATTTGACCTCTTAGGGGAGCAGTACTTC. Translation gives CASSEFDLLGEQYF.

The chain carries TRBV12-2 and TRBJ2-3; TRBD2, the table's D call, was not compared with the DNA. TRBV12-2 represents a pseudogene. CDR3 length: 16 amino acids. CDR3 sequence: CASRHYLSGPADTQYF. In nucleotides, the CDR3 is TGTGCAAGTCGTCATTACCTCTCAGGGCCGGCAGATACGCAGTATTTT.

This clonotype was detected a few times. The CDR3 is CSARDPSASSTDTQYF. Here the CDR3 DNA reads TGCAGTGCTAGAGATCCCAGCGCCTCTAGCACAGATACGCAGTATTTT. The V and J genes are TRBV20-1 and TRBJ2-3; D not certain. This CDR3 has 16 residues. Trimming shortened V by 0 bases and J by 0 bases, and 13 bases separated the two germline ends. Germline V lookup: CDR1 DFQATT, CDR2 SNEGSKA (reference sequence).

This clonotype has only a few counts. This chain uses TRBV27 with TRBJ1-6; 12 bases match TRBD1. This CDR3 region has 16 residues. Looked up from germline, CDR1 is MNHEY and CDR2 is SMNVEV (reference sequence). Losses at the gene ends were 2 bases for V and 6 bases for J; bases not matched to a gene: 2. CDR3: CASSLPGQGANSPLHF. The CDR3, as DNA: TGTGCCAGCAGTTTACCGGGACAGGGGGCTAATTCACCCCTCCACTTT.